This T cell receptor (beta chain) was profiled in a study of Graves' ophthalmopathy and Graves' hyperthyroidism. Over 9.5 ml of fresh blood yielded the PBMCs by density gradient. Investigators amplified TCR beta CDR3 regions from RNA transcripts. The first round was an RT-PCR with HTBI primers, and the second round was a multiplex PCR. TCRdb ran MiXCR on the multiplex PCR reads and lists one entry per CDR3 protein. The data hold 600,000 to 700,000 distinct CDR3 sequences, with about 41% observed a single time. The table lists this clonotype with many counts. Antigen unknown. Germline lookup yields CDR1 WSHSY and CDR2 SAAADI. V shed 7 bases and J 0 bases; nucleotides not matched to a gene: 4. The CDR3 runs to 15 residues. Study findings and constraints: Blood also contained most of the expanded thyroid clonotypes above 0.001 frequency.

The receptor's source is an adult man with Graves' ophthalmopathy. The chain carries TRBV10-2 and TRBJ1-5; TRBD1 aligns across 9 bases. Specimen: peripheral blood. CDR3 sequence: CASNGQGYSNQPQHF. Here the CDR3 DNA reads TGCGCCAGCAACGGACAGGGGTATAGCAATCAGCCCCAGCATTTT.